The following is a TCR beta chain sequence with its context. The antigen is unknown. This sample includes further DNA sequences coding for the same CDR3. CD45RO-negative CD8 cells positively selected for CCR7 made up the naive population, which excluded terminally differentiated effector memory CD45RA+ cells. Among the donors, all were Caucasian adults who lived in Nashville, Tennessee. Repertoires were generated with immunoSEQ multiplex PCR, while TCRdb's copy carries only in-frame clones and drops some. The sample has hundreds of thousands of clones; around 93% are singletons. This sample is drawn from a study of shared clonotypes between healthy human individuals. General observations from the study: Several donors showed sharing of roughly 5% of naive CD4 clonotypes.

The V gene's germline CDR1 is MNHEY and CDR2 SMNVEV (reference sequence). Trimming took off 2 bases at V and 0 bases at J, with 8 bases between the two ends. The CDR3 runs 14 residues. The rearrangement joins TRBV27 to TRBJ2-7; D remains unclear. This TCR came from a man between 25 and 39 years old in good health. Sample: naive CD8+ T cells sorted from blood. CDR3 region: CASSLGRNSYEQYF. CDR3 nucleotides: TGTGCCAGCAGTTTAGGTCGGAACTCCTACGAGCAGTACTTC.